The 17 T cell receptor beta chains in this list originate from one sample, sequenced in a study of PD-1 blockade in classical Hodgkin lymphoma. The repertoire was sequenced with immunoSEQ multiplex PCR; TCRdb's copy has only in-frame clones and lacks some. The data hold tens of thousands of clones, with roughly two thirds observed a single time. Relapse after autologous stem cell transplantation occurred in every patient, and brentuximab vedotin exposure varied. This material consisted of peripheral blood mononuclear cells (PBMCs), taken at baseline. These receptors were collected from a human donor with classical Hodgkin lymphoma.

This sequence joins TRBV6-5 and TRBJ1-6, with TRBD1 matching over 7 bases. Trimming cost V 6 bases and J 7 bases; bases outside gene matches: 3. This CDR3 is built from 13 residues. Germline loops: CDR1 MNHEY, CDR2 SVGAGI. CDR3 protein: CASRTGPNSPLHF. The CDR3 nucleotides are TGTGCCAGCAGGACAGGGCCAAATTCACCCCTCCACTTT.

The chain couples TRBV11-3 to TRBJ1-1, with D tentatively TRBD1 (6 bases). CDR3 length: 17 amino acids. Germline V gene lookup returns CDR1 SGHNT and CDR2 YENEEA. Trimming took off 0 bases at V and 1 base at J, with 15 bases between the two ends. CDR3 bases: TGTGCCAGCAGCTTAGAAACGAGGAGGGGGGGGAACACTGAAGCTTTCTTT. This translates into CASSLETRRGGNTEAFF.

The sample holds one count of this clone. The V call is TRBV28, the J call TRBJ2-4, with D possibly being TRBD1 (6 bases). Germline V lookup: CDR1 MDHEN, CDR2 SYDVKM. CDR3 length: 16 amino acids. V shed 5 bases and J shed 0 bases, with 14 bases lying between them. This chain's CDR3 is CASSPETGIAKNIQYF. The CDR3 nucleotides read TGTGCCAGCAGTCCGGAGACAGGAATAGCCAAAAACATTCAGTACTTC.

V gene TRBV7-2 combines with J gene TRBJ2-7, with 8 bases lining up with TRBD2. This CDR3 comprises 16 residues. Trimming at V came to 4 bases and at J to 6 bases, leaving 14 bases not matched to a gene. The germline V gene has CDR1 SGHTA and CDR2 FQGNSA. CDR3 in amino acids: CASSSQGTSGAREQYF. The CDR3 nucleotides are TGTGCCAGCAGCTCTCAGGGAACTAGCGGCGCGCGCGAGCAGTACTTC.

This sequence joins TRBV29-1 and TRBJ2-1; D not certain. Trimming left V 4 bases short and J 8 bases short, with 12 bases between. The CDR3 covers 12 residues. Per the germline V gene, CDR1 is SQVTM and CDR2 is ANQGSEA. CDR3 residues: CSVVVGRDEQFF. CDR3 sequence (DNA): TGCAGCGTTGTTGTAGGCCGAGATGAGCAGTTCTTC.

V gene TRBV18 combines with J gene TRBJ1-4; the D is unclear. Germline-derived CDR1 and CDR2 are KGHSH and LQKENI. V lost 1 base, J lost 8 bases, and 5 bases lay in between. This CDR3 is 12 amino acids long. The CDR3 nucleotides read TGTGCCAGCTCACCACGGGTGGAAAAACTGTTTTTT. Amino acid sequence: CASSPRVEKLFF.

CDR3 sequence reads: CASSQQGVGANVLTF. The CDR3 DNA sequence: TGTGCCAGCTCACAGCAGGGGGTCGGGGCCAACGTCCTGACTTTC. This chain uses TRBV18 with TRBJ2-6; 7 nucleotides match TRBD1. Germline-derived CDR1 and CDR2 are KGHSH and LQKENI. The ends lost 4 bases at V and 4 bases at J; junction bases unmatched: 4. CDR3 length: 15 amino acids.

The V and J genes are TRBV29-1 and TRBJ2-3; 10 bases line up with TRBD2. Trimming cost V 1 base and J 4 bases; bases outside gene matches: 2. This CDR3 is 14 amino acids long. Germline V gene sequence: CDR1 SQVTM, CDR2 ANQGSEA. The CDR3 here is CSVEASGGSDTQYF. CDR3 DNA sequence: TGCAGCGTTGAAGCTAGCGGGGGATCAGATACGCAGTATTTT.

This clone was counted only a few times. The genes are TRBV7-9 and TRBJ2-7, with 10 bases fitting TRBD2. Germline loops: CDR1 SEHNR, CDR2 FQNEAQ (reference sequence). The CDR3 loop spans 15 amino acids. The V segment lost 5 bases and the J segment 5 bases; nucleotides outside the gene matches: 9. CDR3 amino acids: CASSTQRGGYHEQYF. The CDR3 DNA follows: TGTGCCAGCAGCACCCAGCGGGGGGGCTACCACGAGCAGTACTTC.

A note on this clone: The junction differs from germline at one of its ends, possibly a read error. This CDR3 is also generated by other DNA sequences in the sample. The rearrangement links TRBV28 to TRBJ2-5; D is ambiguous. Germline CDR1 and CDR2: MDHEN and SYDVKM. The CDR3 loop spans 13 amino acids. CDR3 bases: TGCGCCAGCATAGGCAATTCCCAAGAGACCCAGTACTTC. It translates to CASIGNSQETQYF.

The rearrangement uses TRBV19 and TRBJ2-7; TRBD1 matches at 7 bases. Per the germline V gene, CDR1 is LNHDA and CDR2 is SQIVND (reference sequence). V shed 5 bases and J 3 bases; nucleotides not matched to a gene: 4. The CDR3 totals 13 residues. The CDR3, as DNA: TGTGCCAGTAGTTTGGACAGGTTCTACGAGCAGTACTTC. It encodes CASSLDRFYEQYF.

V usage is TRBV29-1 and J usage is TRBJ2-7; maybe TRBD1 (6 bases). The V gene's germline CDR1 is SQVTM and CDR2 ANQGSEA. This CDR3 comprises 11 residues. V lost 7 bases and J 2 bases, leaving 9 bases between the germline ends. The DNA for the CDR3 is TGCAGCGGGGCAGGGGCCTACGAGCAGTACTTC. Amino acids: CSGAGAYEQYF.

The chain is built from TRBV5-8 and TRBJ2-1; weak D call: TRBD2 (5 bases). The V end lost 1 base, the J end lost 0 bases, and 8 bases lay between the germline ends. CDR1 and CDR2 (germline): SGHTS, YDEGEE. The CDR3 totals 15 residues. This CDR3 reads CASSLMRASYNEQFF. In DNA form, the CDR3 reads TGTGCCAGCAGCTTGATGCGGGCCTCCTACAATGAGCAGTTCTTC.

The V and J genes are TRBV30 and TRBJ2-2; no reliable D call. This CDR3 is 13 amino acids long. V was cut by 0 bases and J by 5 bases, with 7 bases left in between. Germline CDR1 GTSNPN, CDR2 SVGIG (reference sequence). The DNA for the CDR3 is TGTGCCTGGAGTGTACGGTTGACCGGGGAGCTGTTTTTT. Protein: CAWSVRLTGELFF.

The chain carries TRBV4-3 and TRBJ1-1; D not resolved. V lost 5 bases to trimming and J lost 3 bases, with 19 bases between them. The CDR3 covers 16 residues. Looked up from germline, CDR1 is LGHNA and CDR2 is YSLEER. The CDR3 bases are TGCGCCAGCAGCTCCTCCATCCTCTTTCGAGACACTGAAGCTTTCTTT. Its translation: CASSSSILFRDTEAFF.

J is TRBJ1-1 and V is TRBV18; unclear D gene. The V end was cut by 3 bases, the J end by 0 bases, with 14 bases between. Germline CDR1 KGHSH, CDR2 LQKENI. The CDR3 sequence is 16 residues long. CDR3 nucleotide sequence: TGTGCCAGCTCACCTGAAGGATTGGGTTTGAACACTGAAGCTTTCTTT. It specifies CASSPEGLGLNTEAFF.

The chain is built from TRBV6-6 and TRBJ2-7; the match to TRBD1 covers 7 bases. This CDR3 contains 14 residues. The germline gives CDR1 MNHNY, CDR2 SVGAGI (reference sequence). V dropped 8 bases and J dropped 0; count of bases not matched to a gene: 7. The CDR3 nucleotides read TGTGCCAGCCTAACTGACAGGGTCTCCTACGAGCAGTACTTC. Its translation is CASLTDRVSYEQYF.